The 27 T cell receptor beta chains presented below share a single source sample, sequenced in a study of shared clonotypes between healthy human individuals. It was CD45RO-negative cells, positively selected for CCR7, that made up naive CD8 cells, with terminally differentiated effector memory CD45RA+ cells excluded. Sequencing used immunoSEQ multiplex PCR; TCRdb keeps in-frame clones, though not all of them. The sample lists millions of clones, just under 95% occurring once. Sequencing used naive CD8+ T cells sorted from blood. The receptors originated from a man in his late teens or twenties in good health.

This rearrangement joins TRBV2 to TRBJ2-5; D tentatively fits TRBD1 or TRBD2 (5 bases each). The ends were cut back, 3 bases at V and 1 base at J, with 15 bases in the middle. CDR1 is SNHLY, CDR2 FYNNEI, per germline. This CDR3 is built from 16 residues. The CDR3 protein is CASSDLRGHIQETQYF. The CDR3 DNA follows: TGTGCCAGCAGTGATTTGAGGGGCCACATCCAAGAGACCCAGTACTTC.

Points on this clone: Other DNA sequences within the sample encode an identical CDR3. The chain joins TRBV19 to TRBJ2-1, with D maybe TRBD2 (5 bases). Germline V gene lookup returns CDR1 LNHDA and CDR2 SQIVND (reference sequence). This CDR3 has 13 amino acids. The V end lost 4 bases, the J end lost 4 bases, and 8 bases lay between the germline ends. For the CDR3, the DNA is TGTGCCAGTAGTACCGGACTTTACAATGAGCAGTTCTTC. Translating it yields CASSTGLYNEQFF.

This clone was counted once. The J gene is TRBJ2-1, the V gene TRBV6-5, with D tentatively TRBD2 (6 bases). The V end was cut by 2 bases, the J end by 9 bases, with 14 bases between. The CDR3 covers 14 residues. CDR1 and CDR2 from the germline V gene are MNHEY and SVGAGI. Written as DNA, the CDR3 is TGTGCCAGCAGTTACGGAATCGGAGGGGCTGAGCAGTTCTTC. Residues: CASSYGIGGAEQFF.

The rearrangement uses TRBV7-6 and TRBJ2-5, with 8 bases that match TRBD1. Germline trimming cut 4 bases from V and 2 bases from J; bases unmatched to any gene: 6. The CDR3 loop spans 15 amino acids. CDR1 SGHVS and CDR2 FNYEAQ come from the germline V gene. CDR3 residues: CASSSSNRGQETQYF. DNA for the CDR3: TGTGCCAGCAGCTCCAGTAACAGGGGGCAAGAGACCCAGTACTTC.

CDR3 coding DNA: TGTGCCAGCTCACCACAGACCCCTAACACTGAAGCTTTCTTT. It translates to CASSPQTPNTEAFF. The V call is TRBV18, the J call TRBJ1-1; unclear D gene. The CDR3 spans 14 residues. The V end lost 1 base, the J end lost 2 bases, and 8 bases lay between the germline ends. Germline V gives CDR1 KGHSH, CDR2 LQKENI.

The chain joins TRBV27 to TRBJ1-2; 12 bases map to TRBD1. V lost 3 bases, J lost 4 bases, and 6 bases stayed unmatched. The CDR3 runs 16 residues. In germline, CDR1 is MNHEY, CDR2 SMNVEV (reference sequence). The CDR3 nucleotides read TGTGCCAGCAGTTTCCCCGGGACAGGGGGCGTCTATGGCTACACCTTC. This gives the protein CASSFPGTGGVYGYTF.

The J gene is TRBJ2-7, the V gene TRBV2; tentative D call: TRBD1 (5 bases). V lost 1 base, J lost 5 bases, and 12 bases lay in between. Germline V gene lookup returns CDR1 SNHLY and CDR2 FYNNEI. The CDR3 totals 14 residues. The CDR3 loop reads CASSEGAGPHEQYF. CDR3 nucleotides: TGTGCCAGCAGTGAAGGGGCAGGGCCCCACGAGCAGTACTTC.

A word on this clone: An end of the junction does not agree with germline; a read error may underlie this. The J gene is TRBJ1-1, the V gene TRBV7-9; D gene uncertain. The germline V gene has CDR1 SEHNR and CDR2 FQNEAQ (reference sequence). The CDR3 has 14 residues. This CDR3 reads CASSFRAPGTKAFF. The DNA for the CDR3 is TGTGCCAGCAGCTTTCGGGCACCCGGCACTAAAGCTTTCTTT.

As for this clone: Other DNA variants within this sample encode the same CDR3. The chain couples TRBV27 to TRBJ2-2; unclear D gene. The CDR3 length is 13 residues. Trimming stripped 2 bases from V and 5 bases from J, with 6 bases between. CDR1 MNHEY and CDR2 SMNVEV come from the germline V gene (reference sequence). The CDR3 is CASSLLETGELFF. The CDR3 nucleotides read TGTGCCAGCAGTTTACTGGAGACCGGGGAGCTGTTTTTT.

This chain connects TRBV29-1 to TRBJ1-1; a weak D match, TRBD1 (6 bases). Per the germline V gene, CDR1 is SQVTM and CDR2 is ANQGSEA. V lost 3 bases and J lost 8, with 19 bases in between. The CDR3 is 14 residues long. The CDR3 region is CSVENGDIVEEAFF. CDR3 nucleotides: TGCAGCGTTGAGAATGGGGACATCGTGGAGGAAGCTTTCTTT.

The count of this clone is one. This rearrangement joins TRBV7-6 to TRBJ2-5; 14 nucleotides align to TRBD2. This CDR3 spans 17 amino acids. V lost 5 bases, J lost 2 bases, and 7 bases stayed unmatched. Germline assignment: CDR1 SGHVS and CDR2 FNYEAQ. In DNA form, the CDR3 reads TGTGCCAGCAGCCCAGGGACTAGCGGGGGCCTTCAAGAGACCCAGTACTTC. Translated: CASSPGTSGGLQETQYF.

This clone appeared a single time. The chain couples TRBV7-2 to TRBJ2-7; weak D call: TRBD2 (5 bases). The CDR3 runs 14 residues. Germline-derived CDR1 and CDR2 are SGHTA and FQGNSA. Trimming pared 5 bases from V and 0 bases from J, leaving 11 bases between. CDR3: CASSLGDGSYEQYF. In DNA form, the CDR3 reads TGTGCCAGCAGCCTGGGAGACGGCTCCTACGAGCAGTACTTC.

V usage is TRBV27 and J usage is TRBJ2-7, with 8 bases that match TRBD1. The CDR3 has 15 residues. The germline CDR1 and CDR2 sequences are MNHEY and SMNVEV (reference sequence). The V and J ends lost 10 bases and 6 bases, in that order; junction bases with no gene match: 17. This CDR3 reads CATHLVGTGGFEQYF. CDR3 nucleotides: TGTGCCACCCACCTCGTGGGGACAGGTGGATTCGAGCAGTACTTC.

This chain connects TRBV10-3 to TRBJ1-2; the D gene is possibly TRBD1 (5 bases). The germline CDR1 and CDR2 sequences are ENHRY and SYGVKD. The CDR3 consists of 14 residues. Trimming removed 0 bases from V and 4 bases from J, with 9 bases in between. This chain's CDR3 is CAISESSGIYGYTF. Written as DNA, the CDR3 is TGTGCCATCAGTGAGTCGTCAGGGATCTATGGCTACACCTTC.

The chain recombines TRBV4-1 with TRBJ2-7; 8 bases match TRBD1. The CDR3 has 13 amino acids. Germline V CDR1 and CDR2: MGHRA, YSYEKL. With V trimmed by 5 bases and J by 5 bases, 5 bases remained unmatched. The CDR3: CASSEDRVDEQYF. The CDR3 DNA reads TGCGCCAGCAGCGAGGACAGGGTGGACGAGCAGTACTTC.

This sequence joins TRBV7-9 and TRBJ2-3, with 7 bases matching TRBD1. V shed 4 bases and J 2 bases; nucleotides not matched to a gene: 3. Germline CDR1 SEHNR, CDR2 FQNEAQ (reference sequence). This CDR3 contains 14 residues. CDR3 DNA: TGTGCCAGCAGCTCGGGACAGCTCACAGATACGCAGTATTTT. This encodes CASSSGQLTDTQYF.

This sequence joins TRBV7-9 and TRBJ2-5, with 8 bases fitting TRBD2. The germline CDR1 and CDR2 sequences are SEHNR and FQNEAQ (reference sequence). Germline trimming cut 4 bases from V and 4 bases from J; bases unmatched to any gene: 14. The CDR3 has 17 amino acids. The CDR3 DNA sequence: TGTGCCAGCAGCTCGCCGGTGGGCGGGGGGTTAGGAGAGACCCAGTACTTC. Translation: CASSSPVGGGLGETQYF. Full variable domain (rest looked up from reference TRBV7-9 and TRBJ2-5): DTGVSQNPRHKITKRGQNVTFRCDPISEHNRLYWYRQTLGQGPEFLTYFQNEAQLEKSRLLSDRFSAERPKGSFSTLEIQRTEQGDSAMYLCASSSPVGGGLGETQYFGPGTRLLVL.

Comments on this clone: An end of the junction differs from the germline gene, which may be a read error. This rearrangement joins TRBV7-7 to TRBJ2-1, with a tentative D call TRBD2 (6 bases). Germline CDR1 reads SSHAT; CDR2 reads FNYEAQ (reference sequence). This CDR3 has 14 amino acids. The CDR3 nucleotides are TGTGCTAGCAGCTTAGAGGGACTGCCTGGTGAGCAGTTCTTC. Translation gives CASSLEGLPGEQFF.

This clone was counted once. This chain connects TRBV19 to TRBJ2-1, with TRBD1 matching over 7 bases. Trimming took 5 bases from V and 4 from J; bases not matched to a gene: 5. Germline lookup yields CDR1 LNHDA and CDR2 SQIVND (reference sequence). The CDR3 has 14 residues. CDR3 residues: CASSVGQTYNEQFF. The CDR3 DNA is TGTGCCAGTAGTGTGGGACAGACATACAATGAGCAGTTCTTC.

This sequence joins TRBV5-4 and TRBJ1-1; no clear D. This CDR3 contains 12 residues. Germline-derived CDR1 and CDR2 are SGHNT and YYREEE (reference sequence). Between the trimmed V and J ends, which lost 6 bases and 4 bases, there was a span of 10 bases. CDR3 sequence (DNA): TGTGCCAGCACCGTGCTGGGCACTGAAGCTTTCTTT. Its protein product is CASTVLGTEAFF.

The rearrangement links TRBV6-1 to TRBJ2-1; TRBD2 is a possible D gene (6 bases). V lost 8 bases, J lost 4 bases, and 15 bases lay in between. The CDR3 is 14 amino acids. Per germline, CDR1 MNHNS and CDR2 SASEGT. CDR3 sequence: CASGRPEGYNEQFF. The CDR3 DNA sequence: TGTGCCAGCGGGAGGCCAGAGGGATACAATGAGCAGTTCTTC.

V gene TRBV5-6 combines with J gene TRBJ2-3; weak D call: TRBD2 (6 bases). Trimming cost V 4 bases and J 13 bases, with 28 bases left between them. This CDR3 region has 16 residues. Germline CDR1 is SGHDT and CDR2 is YYEEEE. CDR3 sequence reads: CASSTSAGTGVLIEYF. The CDR3 nucleotides read TGTGCCAGCAGCACCTCTGCGGGGACGGGAGTTCTGATAGAGTATTTT.

Only one count was recorded for this clone. This rearrangement joins TRBV4-3 to TRBJ1-1, with unresolved D. The ends were cut back, 1 base at V and 8 bases at J, with 5 bases in the middle. Germline V CDR1 and CDR2: LGHNA, YSLEER. This CDR3 contains 11 residues. The DNA for the CDR3 is TGCGCCAGCAGCCAAGGGCGGGAAGCTTTCTTT. Its translation is CASSQGREAFF.

The chain joins TRBV27 to TRBJ2-7, with D perhaps matching TRBD1 (5 bases). The CDR3 totals 16 residues. V lost 2 bases, J lost 2 bases, and 16 bases lay in between. From germline, CDR1 is MNHEY and CDR2 SMNVEV (reference sequence). The CDR3 sequence: CASSLVGPGRPYEQYF. CDR3 bases: TGTGCCAGCAGTTTAGTTGGGCCAGGGCGACCCTACGAGCAGTACTTC.

The chain has TRBV5-1 and TRBJ2-1, with D possibly called TRBD1 or TRBD2 (5 bases each). The germline V gene encodes CDR1 SGHRS and CDR2 YFSETQ. This CDR3 comprises 14 residues. With 4 bases removed from V and 8 bases from J, the gap between germline ends came to 16 bases. The CDR3 DNA reads as TGCGCCAGCAGCCCCATGGATCGAGGGGATGAGCAGTTCTTC. Translated, it gives CASSPMDRGDEQFF.

V is TRBV4-1 and J is TRBJ1-2; possibly TRBD1 for D (5 bases). V lost 2 bases, J lost 5 bases, and 15 bases lay in between. Germline assignment: CDR1 MGHRA and CDR2 YSYEKL. The CDR3 consists of 15 residues. CDR3 coding DNA: TGCGCCAGCAGCCAAACGAGTGGACACTTATATGGCTACACCTTC. Its protein is CASSQTSGHLYGYTF.

As DNA, the CDR3 is TGTGCCAGCAGCGTAGGGGCAGGGGTTAACTATGGCTACACCTTC. This gives the protein CASSVGAGVNYGYTF. The V gene is TRBV9, the J gene TRBJ1-2; the D gene is possibly TRBD1 (6 bases). Trimming removed 0 bases at V and 1 base at J, with 10 bases between. From germline, CDR1 is SGDLS and CDR2 YYNGEE. The CDR3 runs 15 residues.